The TCR beta chain under discussion was sequenced for a study of T cells expressing NK-cell markers. General study points: HCMV specificity of the expanded NKG2C+ T cell clones stayed unclear.

Germline values: CDR1 DFQATT, CDR2 SNEGSKA (reference sequence). CDR3 length equals 13 residues. TCRdb reanalyzed the 5' RACE reads and collapses them to one entry per CDR3 protein, without DNA. With approximately 170,000 distinct CDR3 sequences in the sample, the ten largest clones hold around 20%. Concerning this clonotype: Its antigen is not identified.

The source is a man aged 18-70 years in good health. The chain carries TRBV20-1 and TRBJ2-7; lacking DNA, the TRBD1 call made by TCRdb goes unchecked. The sequenced sample was blood T cells: a sorted CD56 or NKG2C T cell subset, CD4+ or CD8+ T cells, or bulk PBMC T cells (not recorded which). CDR3 loop: CSAPPPPLYEQYF.